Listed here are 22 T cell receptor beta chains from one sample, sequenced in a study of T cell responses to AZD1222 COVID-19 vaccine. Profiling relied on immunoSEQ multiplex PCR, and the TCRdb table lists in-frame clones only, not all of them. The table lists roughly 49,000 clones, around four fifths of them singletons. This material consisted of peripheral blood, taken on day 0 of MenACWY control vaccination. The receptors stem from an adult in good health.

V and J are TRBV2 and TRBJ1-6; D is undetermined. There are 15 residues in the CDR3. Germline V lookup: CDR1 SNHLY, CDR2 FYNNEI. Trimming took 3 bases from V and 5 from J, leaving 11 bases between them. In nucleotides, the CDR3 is TGTGCCAGCAGTGATAGGTTCTCACATAATTCACCCCTCCACTTT. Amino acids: CASSDRFSHNSPLHF.

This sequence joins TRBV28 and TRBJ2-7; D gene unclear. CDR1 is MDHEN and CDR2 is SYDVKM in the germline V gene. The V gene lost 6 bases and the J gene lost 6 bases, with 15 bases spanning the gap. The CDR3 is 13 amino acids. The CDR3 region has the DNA TGTGCCAGCAGCTCGGGCCTCACGGGCGAGCAGTACTTC. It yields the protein CASSSGLTGEQYF.

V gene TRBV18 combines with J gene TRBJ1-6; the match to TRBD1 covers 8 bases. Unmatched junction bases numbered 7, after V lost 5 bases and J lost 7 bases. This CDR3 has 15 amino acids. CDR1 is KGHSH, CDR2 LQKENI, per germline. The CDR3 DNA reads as TGTGCCAGCTCAGGGGGGACAGGAGAGAATTCACCCCTCCACTTT. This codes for CASSGGTGENSPLHF. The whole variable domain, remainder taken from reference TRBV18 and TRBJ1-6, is NAGVMQNPRHLVRRRGQEARLRCSPMKGHSHVYWYRQLPEEGLKFMVYLQKENIIDESGMPKERFSAEFPKEGPSILRIQQVVRGDSAAYFCASSGGTGENSPLHFGNGTRLTVT.

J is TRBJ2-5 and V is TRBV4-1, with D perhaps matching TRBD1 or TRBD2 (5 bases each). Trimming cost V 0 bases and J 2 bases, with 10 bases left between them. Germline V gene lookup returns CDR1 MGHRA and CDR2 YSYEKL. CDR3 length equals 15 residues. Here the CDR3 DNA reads TGCGCCAGCAGCCAAGATTGGGGGAGTCAAGAGACCCAGTACTTC. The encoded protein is CASSQDWGSQETQYF.

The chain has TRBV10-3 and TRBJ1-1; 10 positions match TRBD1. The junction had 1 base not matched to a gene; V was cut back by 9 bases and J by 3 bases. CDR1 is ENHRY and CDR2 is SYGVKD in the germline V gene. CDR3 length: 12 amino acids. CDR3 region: CAIGTGDTEAFF. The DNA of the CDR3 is TGTGCCATTGGGACAGGGGACACTGAAGCTTTCTTT.

Here the CDR3 reads CASSGTMGAFF. Written as DNA, the CDR3 is TGTGCCAGCAGTGGGACCATGGGAGCTTTCTTT. This chain joins TRBV28 and TRBJ1-1; possibly TRBD1 for D (5 bases). This CDR3 is 11 amino acids long. CDR1 and CDR2 (germline): MDHEN, SYDVKM. V lost 5 bases to trimming and J lost 10 bases, with 11 bases between them.

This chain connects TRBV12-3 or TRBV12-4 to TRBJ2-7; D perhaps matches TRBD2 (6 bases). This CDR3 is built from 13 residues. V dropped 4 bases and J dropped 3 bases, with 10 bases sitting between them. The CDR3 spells CASSSGAHYEQYF. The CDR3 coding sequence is TGTGCCAGCAGTTCGGGAGCCCACTACGAGCAGTACTTC.

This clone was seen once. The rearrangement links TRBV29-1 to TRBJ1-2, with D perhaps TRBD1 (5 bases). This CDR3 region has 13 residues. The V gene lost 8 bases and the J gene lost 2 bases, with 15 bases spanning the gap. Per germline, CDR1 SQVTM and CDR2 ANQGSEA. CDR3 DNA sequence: TGCAGCACCCGCTCCGACAGCAACTATGGCTACACCTTC. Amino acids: CSTRSDSNYGYTF.

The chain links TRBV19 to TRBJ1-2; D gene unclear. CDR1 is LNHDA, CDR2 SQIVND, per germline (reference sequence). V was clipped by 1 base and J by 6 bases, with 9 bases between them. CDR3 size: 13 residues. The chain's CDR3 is CASSIVGYNGYTF. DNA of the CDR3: TGTGCCAGTAGTATAGTGGGCTACAATGGCTACACCTTC.

In DNA, the CDR3 is TGTGCCAGCAGTATAGCCGGGTTTTCTGAAGCTTTCTTT. Encoded protein: CASSIAGFSEAFF. The rearrangement links TRBV27 to TRBJ1-1; D unclear. The CDR3 is 13 residues long. The germline V and J ends were trimmed by 5 bases and 6 bases, with 13 bases remaining between them. Germline V gene sequence: CDR1 MNHEY, CDR2 SMNVEV (reference sequence).

For the CDR3, the DNA is TGTGCCAGTAGTACCAAGGACAGGGGGCGACTGAATCAGCCCCAGCATTTT. Protein sequence: CASSTKDRGRLNQPQHF. V is TRBV19 and J is TRBJ1-5, with 11 nucleotides matching TRBD1. Trimming took 4 bases from V and 4 from J; bases not matched to a gene: 9. This CDR3 is 17 amino acids long. CDR1 is LNHDA and CDR2 is SQIVND in the germline V gene (reference sequence).

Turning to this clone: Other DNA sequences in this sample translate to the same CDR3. CDR3 in DNA: TGTGCCAGCAGCCAAGGTACCGGGGAGCTGTTTTTT. Translating it yields CASSQGTGELFF. The genes are TRBV3-1 (or the pseudogene TRBV3-2) and TRBJ2-2; D unresolved. CDR3 length: 12 amino acids. V lost 1 base and J 5 bases, leaving 2 bases between the germline ends. From germline, CDR1 is LGHDT and CDR2 YNNKEL (reference sequence).

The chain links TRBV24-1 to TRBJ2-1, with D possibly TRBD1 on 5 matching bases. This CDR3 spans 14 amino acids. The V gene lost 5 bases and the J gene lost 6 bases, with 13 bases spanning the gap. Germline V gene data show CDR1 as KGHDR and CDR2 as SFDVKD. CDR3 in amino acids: CATSAPGSGNEQFF. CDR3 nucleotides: TGTGCCACCAGTGCGCCAGGGTCGGGCAATGAGCAGTTCTTC.

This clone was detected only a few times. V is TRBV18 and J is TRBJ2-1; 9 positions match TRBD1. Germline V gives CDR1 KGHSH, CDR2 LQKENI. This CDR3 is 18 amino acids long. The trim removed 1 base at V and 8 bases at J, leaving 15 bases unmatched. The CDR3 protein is CASSPLPGTGSSHDEQFF. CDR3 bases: TGTGCCAGCTCACCACTGCCGGGGACAGGGAGTTCTCATGATGAGCAGTTCTTC.

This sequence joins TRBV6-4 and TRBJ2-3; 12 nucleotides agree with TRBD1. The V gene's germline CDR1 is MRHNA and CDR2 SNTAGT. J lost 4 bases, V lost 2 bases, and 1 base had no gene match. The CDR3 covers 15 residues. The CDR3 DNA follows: TGTGCCAGCAGTGACGGGACAGGGGGCGCAGATACGCAGTATTTT. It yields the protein CASSDGTGGADTQYF.

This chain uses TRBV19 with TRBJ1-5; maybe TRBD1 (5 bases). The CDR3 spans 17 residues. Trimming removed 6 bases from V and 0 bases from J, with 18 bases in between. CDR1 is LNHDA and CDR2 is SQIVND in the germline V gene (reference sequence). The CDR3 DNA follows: TGTGCCAGTAGAACCACGGCAGGGACGTATAGCAATCAGCCCCAGCATTTT. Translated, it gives CASRTTAGTYSNQPQHF.

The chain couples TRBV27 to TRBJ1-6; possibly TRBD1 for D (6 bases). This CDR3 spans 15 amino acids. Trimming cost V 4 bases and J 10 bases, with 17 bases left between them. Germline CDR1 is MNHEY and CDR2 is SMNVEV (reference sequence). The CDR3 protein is CASSSAGGRGSPLHF. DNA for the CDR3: TGTGCCAGCAGTTCCGCGGGGGGGCGGGGATCACCCCTCCACTTT.

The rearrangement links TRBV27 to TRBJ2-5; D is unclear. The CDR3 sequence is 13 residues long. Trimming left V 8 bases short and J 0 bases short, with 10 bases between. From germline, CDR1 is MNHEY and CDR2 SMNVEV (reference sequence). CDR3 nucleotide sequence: TGTGCCAGCCAAGATGGCAACCAAGAGACCCAGTACTTC. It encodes CASQDGNQETQYF.

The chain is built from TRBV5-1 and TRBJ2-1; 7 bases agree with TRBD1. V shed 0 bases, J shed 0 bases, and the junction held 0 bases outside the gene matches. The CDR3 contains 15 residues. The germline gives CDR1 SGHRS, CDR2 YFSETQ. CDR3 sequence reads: CASSLGQGSYNEQFF. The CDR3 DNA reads TGCGCCAGCAGCTTGGGACAGGGCTCCTACAATGAGCAGTTCTTC.

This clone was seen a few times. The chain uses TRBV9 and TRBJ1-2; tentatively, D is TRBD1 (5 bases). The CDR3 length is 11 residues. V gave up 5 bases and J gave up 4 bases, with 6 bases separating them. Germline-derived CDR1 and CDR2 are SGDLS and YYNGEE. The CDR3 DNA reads TGTGCCAGCAGGGGGCCCTATGGCTACACCTTC. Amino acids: CASRGPYGYTF.

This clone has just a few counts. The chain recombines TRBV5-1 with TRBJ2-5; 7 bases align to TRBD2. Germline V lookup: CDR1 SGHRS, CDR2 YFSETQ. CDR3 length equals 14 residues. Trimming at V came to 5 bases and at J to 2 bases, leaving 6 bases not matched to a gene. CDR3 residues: CASRPAGFQETQYF. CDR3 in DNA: TGCGCCAGCAGACCAGCGGGGTTTCAAGAGACCCAGTACTTC. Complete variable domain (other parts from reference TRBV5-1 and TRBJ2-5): KAGVTQTPRYLIKTRGQQVTLSCSPISGHRSVSWYQQTPGQGLQFLFEYFSETQRNKGNFPGRFSGRQFSNSRSEMNVSTLELGDSALYLCASRPAGFQETQYFGPGTRLLVL.

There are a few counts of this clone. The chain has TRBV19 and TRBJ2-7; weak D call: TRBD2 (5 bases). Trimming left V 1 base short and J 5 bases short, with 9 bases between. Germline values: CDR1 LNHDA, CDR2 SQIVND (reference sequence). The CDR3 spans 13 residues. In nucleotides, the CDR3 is TGTGCCAGTAGTATAGCCGGGATCAACGAGCAGTACTTC. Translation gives CASSIAGINEQYF.